Reported below is one T cell receptor (beta chain). The germline CDR1 and CDR2 sequences are ENHRY and SYGVKD. Deletions cut 6 bases from V and 6 bases from J, with 17 bases between. The length of the CDR3 is 14 residues. Data came from immunoSEQ multiplex PCR; TCRdb stores just in-frame clones and leaves some out. The table lists some 160,000 clones, roughly 89% of them singletons. These data belong to a study of control samples from healthy donors and cancer patients. Source material: blood. This clonotype originated in a man between 25 and 39 years old in good health. This chain connects TRBV10-3 to TRBJ1-2, with no clear D. CDR3 sequence (DNA): TGTGCCATCAGCCCTTCTGGCCAGGTGAATGGCTACACCTTC. This encodes CAISPSGQVNGYTF.